This entry lists 27 T cell receptor beta chains sequenced from one sample in a study of cytomegalovirus exposure and HLA in healthy donors. The primer mix had 60 Vbeta and 13 Jbeta primers. Clones were sequenced by immunoSEQ multiplex PCR, and TCRdb holds only the in-frame ones, with some missing. Found here are under 55,000 clones, 73% of them singletons; the top ten hold roughly 2.9%. Sequences were obtained from PBMCs. Receptor source: a man younger than 35 in good health and CMV-seronegative.

The chain is built from TRBV29-1 and TRBJ2-7, with a tentative D call TRBD1 (8 bases). The V end lost 6 bases, the J end lost 7 bases, and 19 bases lay between the germline ends. This CDR3 has 13 amino acids. CDR1 SQVTM and CDR2 ANQGSEA come from the germline V gene. CDR3 bases: TGCAGCGTCGGGGGGACAGGTGGTATGGAGCAGTACTTC. Translation gives CSVGGTGGMEQYF.

The sample holds a few counts of this clone. The chain is built from TRBV6-5 and TRBJ1-6; tentative D call: TRBD1 (6 bases). Germline V gives CDR1 MNHEY, CDR2 SVGAGI. Trimming shortened V by 0 bases and J by 9 bases, and 12 bases separated the two germline ends. This CDR3 comprises 15 residues. CDR3 region: CASSYSGRGPSPLHF. The CDR3 DNA sequence: TGTGCCAGCAGTTACTCGGGCAGGGGTCCTTCACCCCTCCACTTT.

The chain joins TRBV18 to TRBJ2-3, with D tentatively TRBD2 (6 bases). Trimming pared 1 base from V and 13 bases from J, leaving 15 bases between. This CDR3 region has 13 residues. Germline V lookup: CDR1 KGHSH, CDR2 LQKENI. The CDR3 region is CASSPREAGGEYF. DNA of the CDR3: TGTGCCAGCTCACCACGGGAGGCAGGAGGGGAGTATTTT.

This clone was found a few times. The J gene is TRBJ2-7, the V gene TRBV5-4, with 7 bases identical to TRBD1. Germline lookup yields CDR1 SGHNT and CDR2 YYREEE (reference sequence). The V and J ends lost 3 bases and 3 bases, in that order; junction bases with no gene match: 6. The CDR3 is 14 residues long. The chain's CDR3 is CASSSIDRVYEQYF. The DNA of the CDR3 is TGTGCCAGCAGCTCGATAGACAGGGTCTACGAGCAGTACTTC. Together with reference TRBV5-4 and TRBJ2-7, the CDR3 gives the full variable domain: ETGVTQSPTHLIKTRGQQVTLRCSSQSGHNTVSWYQQALGQGPQFIFQYYREEENGRGNFPPRFSGLQFPNYSSELNVNALELDDSALYLCASSSIDRVYEQYFGPGTRLTVT.

J is TRBJ2-7 and V is TRBV4-3; possibly TRBD2 for D (5 bases). The CDR3 is 15 residues long. The V gene's germline CDR1 is LGHNA and CDR2 YSLEER. Trimming took 0 bases from V and 4 from J, leaving 13 bases between them. The CDR3 coding sequence is TGCGCCAGCAGCCAAGATTTCCCGGGCGGGTACGAGCAGTACTTC. This translates into CASSQDFPGGYEQYF.

The CDR3: CASSFNRGLLHF. The CDR3, as DNA: TGTGCCAGCAGTTTTAACAGGGGGTTATTGCATTTT. The chain links TRBV28 to TRBJ1-5; 8 bases are shared with TRBD1. The germline CDR1 and CDR2 sequences are MDHEN and SYDVKM. The V segment lost 3 bases and the J segment 15 bases; nucleotides outside the gene matches: 7. This CDR3 has 12 amino acids.

This rearrangement joins TRBV27 to TRBJ2-1; D not resolved. This CDR3 has 13 amino acids. V lost 5 bases and J 4 bases, leaving 9 bases between the germline ends. In germline, CDR1 is MNHEY, CDR2 SMNVEV (reference sequence). DNA for the CDR3: TGTGCCAGCAGTCCGCTAATATACAATGAGCAGTTCTTC. It translates to CASSPLIYNEQFF.

In its sample, this clone was seen a few times. The V gene is TRBV6-5, the J gene TRBJ1-1; TRBD1 matches at 7 bases. The CDR3 totals 15 residues. Germline V gene sequence: CDR1 MNHEY, CDR2 SVGAGI. V lost 6 bases and J lost 7; bases outside the gene matches: 14. The CDR3 region is CASRPKRQGPSEAFF. CDR3 in DNA: TGTGCCAGCAGGCCAAAAAGACAGGGCCCAAGTGAAGCTTTCTTT.

The table lists this clone with a few counts. This chain connects TRBV6-1 to TRBJ2-1; the D gene is possibly TRBD2 (6 bases). Germline CDR1 is MNHNS and CDR2 is SASEGT. Trimming cost V 2 bases and J 0 bases, with 11 bases left between them. The CDR3 extends over 16 amino acids. CDR3 protein: CASSERAGPSYNEQFF. CDR3 coding DNA: TGTGCCAGCAGTGAACGGGCGGGGCCCTCCTACAATGAGCAGTTCTTC.

This chain's CDR3 is CASSPTGGNEQFF. The CDR3 nucleotides are TGTGCCAGCAGCCCGACAGGGGGCAATGAGCAGTTCTTC. V usage is TRBV11-3 and J usage is TRBJ2-1; 9 positions match TRBD1. This CDR3 is built from 13 residues. Trimming at V came to 5 bases and at J to 6 bases, leaving 2 bases not matched to a gene. CDR1 and CDR2 (germline): SGHNT, YENEEA. The full variable domain, in which reference TRBV11-3 and TRBJ2-1 provide the parts outside the CDR3, is EAGVVQSPRYKIIEKKQPVAFWCNPISGHNTLYWYLQNLGQGPELLIRYENEEAVDDSQLPKDRFSAERLKGVDSTLKIQPAELGDSAVYLCASSPTGGNEQFFGPGTRLTVL.

This chain links TRBV30 with TRBJ1-6, with 7 bases aligning to TRBD1. The ends lost 3 bases at V and 8 bases at J; junction bases unmatched: 7. Germline CDR1 GTSNPN, CDR2 SVGIG (reference sequence). The CDR3 runs to 14 residues. In DNA, the CDR3 is TGTGCCTGGAGGAGACAGGGTTGGGATTCACCCCTCCACTTT. It specifies CAWRRQGWDSPLHF.

The rearrangement joins TRBV15 to TRBJ2-5; 7 positions agree with TRBD2. Germline CDR1 LNHNV, CDR2 YYDKDF (reference sequence). Unmatched junction bases numbered 2, after V lost 0 bases and J lost 1 base. The CDR3 is 15 amino acids. As DNA, the CDR3 is TGTGCCACCAGCAGAGAAGCTAGCGGCCAAGAGACCCAGTACTTC. Its protein product is CATSREASGQETQYF. Filled out from reference TRBV15 and TRBJ2-5, the complete variable domain reads DAMVIQNPRYQVTQFGKPVTLSCSQTLNHNVMYWYQQKSSQAPKLLFHYYDKDFNNEADTPDNFQSRRPNTSFCFLDIRSPGLGDTAMYLCATSREASGQETQYFGPGTRLLVL.

V is TRBV30 and J is TRBJ1-5, with unresolved D. This CDR3 is 14 amino acids long. Germline loops: CDR1 GTSNPN, CDR2 SVGIG (reference sequence). V was cut by 0 bases and J by 2 bases, with 8 bases left in between. The CDR3 nucleotides are TGTGCCTGGAGTGTAGACTCCGGCAATCAGCCCCAGCATTTT. It yields the protein CAWSVDSGNQPQHF.

The gene calls are TRBV30 and TRBJ1-6, with 8 bases fitting TRBD1. The CDR3 is 14 residues long. V shed 4 bases and J 6 bases; nucleotides not matched to a gene: 5. CDR1 GTSNPN and CDR2 SVGIG come from the germline V gene (reference sequence). CDR3 region: CAWTGTGLNSPLHF. The CDR3 DNA reads TGTGCCTGGACTGGGACAGGCCTTAATTCACCCCTCCACTTT.

The chain has TRBV28 and TRBJ2-7, with 10 positions matching TRBD1. Trimming at V came to 5 bases and at J to 2 bases, leaving 9 bases not matched to a gene. CDR3 length equals 16 residues. Germline V gene data show CDR1 as MDHEN and CDR2 as SYDVKM. CDR3 DNA sequence: TGTGCCAGCAGTCTCGGGACAGGGGTTTTGACCTACGAGCAGTACTTC. Translating it yields CASSLGTGVLTYEQYF.

This chain joins TRBV29-1 and TRBJ2-3; D may be TRBD2 (5 bases). The CDR3 contains 11 residues. V lost 8 bases to trimming and J lost 6 bases, with 12 bases between them. Germline V CDR1 and CDR2: SQVTM, ANQGSEA. The CDR3 DNA sequence: TGCAGCTCAGGAACGGGGGATACGCAGTATTTT. Its protein is CSSGTGDTQYF.

DNA of the CDR3: TGCGCCAGCAGCCGGGTTCGGGGGGTGAACAATGAGCAGTTCTTC. Translated, it gives CASSRVRGVNNEQFF. V gene TRBV5-1 combines with J gene TRBJ2-1; 7 positions match TRBD2. Germline V lookup: CDR1 SGHRS, CDR2 YFSETQ. The CDR3 contains 15 residues. With 4 bases clipped from V and 5 bases from J, the junction kept 9 bases outside the gene matches. The full variable domain, completed using reference TRBV5-1 and TRBJ2-1, is KAGVTQTPRYLIKTRGQQVTLSCSPISGHRSVSWYQQTPGQGLQFLFEYFSETQRNKGNFPGRFSGRQFSNSRSEMNVSTLELGDSALYLCASSRVRGVNNEQFFGPGTRLTVL.

CDR3 loop: CASSPLGVAGDKQYF. CDR3 DNA sequence: TGTGCCAGCAGTCCCCTCGGGGTAGCGGGAGATAAGCAGTACTTC. The chain has TRBV28 and TRBJ2-7, with 9 bases lining up with TRBD2. This CDR3 comprises 15 residues. The germline CDR1 and CDR2 sequences are MDHEN and SYDVKM. After removal of 5 bases from V and 8 bases from J, the junction contained 13 bases not matched to a gene.

This chain links TRBV4-3 with TRBJ2-7, with a possible D match to TRBD1 (7 bases). Germline V lookup: CDR1 LGHNA, CDR2 YSLEER. CDR3 length equals 16 residues. V dropped 4 bases and J dropped 0 bases, with 16 bases sitting between them. CDR3 residues: CASSPSGDRVSYEQYF. The CDR3 coding sequence is TGCGCCAGCAGCCCATCGGGAGACAGGGTCTCCTACGAGCAGTACTTC.

The genes are TRBV5-1 and TRBJ1-6; D is ambiguous. The ends were cut back, 0 bases at V and 7 bases at J, with 11 bases in the middle. The CDR3 runs 15 residues. CDR1 and CDR2 from the germline V gene are SGHRS and YFSETQ. CDR3 protein: CASSLVTLSNSPLHF. In DNA, the CDR3 is TGCGCCAGCAGCTTGGTGACTCTCTCAAATTCACCCCTCCACTTT.

The chain combines TRBV6-5 with TRBJ1-1; 9 nucleotides align to TRBD1. This CDR3 comprises 15 residues. The ends lost 5 bases at V and 1 base at J; junction bases unmatched: 5. CDR1 and CDR2 from the germline V gene are MNHEY and SVGAGI. In DNA form, the CDR3 reads TGTGCCAGCAGTCAACAGGGGGCTGGGAACACTGAAGCTTTCTTT. Translation gives CASSQQGAGNTEAFF.

The V call is TRBV6-1, the J call TRBJ2-7; 7 bases map to TRBD2. Germline V gene data show CDR1 as MNHNS and CDR2 as SASEGT. Unmatched junction bases numbered 19, after V lost 5 bases and J lost 12 bases. CDR3 length: 15 residues. The CDR3 reads CASSPVGFGGSVLYF. The CDR3, as DNA: TGTGCCAGCAGTCCGGTGGGGTTTGGCGGGAGTGTATTGTACTTC.

This clone was detected a few times. This chain links TRBV29-1 with TRBJ2-1; 8 bases align to TRBD2. V was clipped by 4 bases and J by 4 bases; unmatched bases: 3. The V gene's germline CDR1 is SQVTM and CDR2 ANQGSEA. This CDR3 has 13 residues. The CDR3 here is CSVVLAGYNEQFF. The DNA of the CDR3 is TGCAGCGTTGTGTTAGCGGGGTACAATGAGCAGTTCTTC.

CDR3: CASSLVLFQETQYF. CDR3 DNA: TGTGCCAGCAGCTTAGTACTTTTCCAAGAGACCCAGTACTTC. This chain connects TRBV7-6 to TRBJ2-5, with D uncertain. V lost 1 base, J lost 1 base, and 7 bases lay in between. Germline CDR1 reads SGHVS; CDR2 reads FNYEAQ. The CDR3 has 14 residues.

The chain couples TRBV6-1 to TRBJ2-5, with TRBD1 matching 11 bases. Germline loops: CDR1 MNHNS, CDR2 SASEGT. CDR3 size: 14 residues. V was clipped by 6 bases and J by 2 bases; unmatched bases: 2. This chain's CDR3 is CASRGTGGQETQYF. DNA for the CDR3: TGTGCCAGCAGGGGGACAGGGGGGCAAGAGACCCAGTACTTC.

In its sample, this clone was seen a few times. This chain joins TRBV6-5 and TRBJ2-7; 9 positions agree with TRBD2. Germline V gene data show CDR1 as MNHEY and CDR2 as SVGAGI. The CDR3 is 14 amino acids. Germline trimming cut 7 bases from V and 4 bases from J; bases unmatched to any gene: 8. As DNA, the CDR3 is TGTGCCAGCAACCAAGCGGGAGGTCGGTACGAGCAGTACTTC. As protein: CASNQAGGRYEQYF.

This clone was seen only a few times. V and J are TRBV29-1 and TRBJ1-1, with TRBD1 matching over 9 bases. V was clipped by 5 bases and J by 0 bases; unmatched bases: 10. CDR1 and CDR2 from the germline V gene are SQVTM and ANQGSEA. This CDR3 is built from 16 residues. The CDR3 coding sequence is TGCAGCGTTAGTGGGACAGGGAGGAGGCTGAACACTGAAGCTTTCTTT. It translates to CSVSGTGRRLNTEAFF.